Below are 22 T cell receptor beta chains sequenced from a single sample in a study of response to subunit inactivated influenza vaccine. Each CDR3 protein is one row after TCRdb ran MiXCR on the RT-PCR reads. The sample yields approximately 700,000 distinct CDR3 sequences, 15% to 18% seen once. The starting material was PBMCs from blood, obtained 11 to 12 days after vaccination. These receptor sequences come from a man in his fifties or sixties who received an inactivated influenza vaccine.

This clonotype was detected once. The chain is built from TRBV5-1 and TRBJ2-1, with D perhaps matching TRBD1 (5 bases). The CDR3 is 14 amino acids. Germline V gene data show CDR1 as SGHRS and CDR2 as YFSETQ. Trimming left V 4 bases short and J 5 bases short, with 13 bases between. CDR3 in amino acids: CASSRWGRNNEQFF. In DNA form, the CDR3 reads TGCGCCAGCAGCCGGTGGGGCAGAAACAATGAGCAGTTCTTC. Filled out from reference TRBV5-1 and TRBJ2-1, the complete variable domain reads KAGVTQTPRYLIKTRGQQVTLSCSPISGHRSVSWYQQTPGQGLQFLFEYFSETQRNKGNFPGRFSGRQFSNSRSEMNVSTLELGDSALYLCASSRWGRNNEQFFGPGTRLTVL.

The chain links TRBV6-2 or TRBV6-3 to TRBJ1-1, with TRBD1 as a possible D gene (6 bases). The germline V and J ends were trimmed by 8 bases and 3 bases, with 28 bases remaining between them. The CDR3 extends over 18 amino acids. The germline V gene has CDR1 MNHEY and CDR2 SVGEGT. The CDR3 loop is CASFSFRKGTGSDTEAFF. In DNA form, the CDR3 reads TGTGCCAGCTTCAGCTTCAGAAAGGGTACAGGGTCGGACACTGAAGCTTTCTTT.

V and J are TRBV7-9 and TRBJ1-4; 10 bases match TRBD1. The germline V gene encodes CDR1 SEHNR and CDR2 FQNEAQ (reference sequence). This CDR3 is built from 15 residues. V shed 4 bases, J shed 8 bases, and the junction held 7 bases outside the gene matches. In DNA form, the CDR3 reads TGTGCCAGCAGCTCAACCGGGACAGGGGTGGAAAAACTGTTTTTT. This encodes CASSSTGTGVEKLFF.

The chain joins TRBV20-1 to TRBJ2-7, with D perhaps TRBD2 (7 bases). The CDR3 has 12 amino acids. Germline V gene sequence: CDR1 DFQATT, CDR2 SNEGSKA (reference sequence). V lost 1 base and J 5 bases, leaving 9 bases between the germline ends. CDR3 coding DNA: TGCAGTGCTAGAGCGGGGGGCGACGAGCAGTACTTC. This codes for CSARAGGDEQYF.

This clonotype was seen more than once but under ten times. The gene calls are TRBV12-3 or TRBV12-4 and TRBJ2-5, with D maybe TRBD1 (7 bases). The CDR3 covers 15 residues. The V end was cut by 3 bases, the J end by 2 bases, with 13 bases between. The CDR3 spells CASSFVQGGQETQYF. The DNA for the CDR3 is TGTGCCAGCAGTTTCGTTCAGGGGGGACAAGAGACCCAGTACTTC.

This clonotype was seen many times. This chain links TRBV24-1 with TRBJ2-5; no firm D call. Trimming pared 4 bases from V and 4 bases from J, leaving 9 bases between. CDR1 and CDR2 (germline): KGHDR, SFDVKD. CDR3 length: 13 residues. This CDR3 is CATSEYLGETQYF. Written as DNA, the CDR3 is TGTGCCACCAGTGAGTACCTAGGAGAGACCCAGTACTTC.

This clonotype showed up just a few times. The chain is built from TRBV6-5 and TRBJ2-1; 10 bases line up with TRBD2. J lost 6 bases, V lost 3 bases, and 8 bases had no gene match. This CDR3 is 16 amino acids long. Germline V CDR1 and CDR2: MNHEY, SVGAGI. In DNA, the CDR3 is TGTGCCAGCAGTTATGGCCGGAGCGGGAGGGTCAATGAGCAGTTCTTC. It encodes CASSYGRSGRVNEQFF.

The V and J genes are TRBV7-6 and TRBJ2-3; unclear D gene. V was trimmed by 6 bases and J by 2 bases, leaving 15 bases between them. The CDR3 has 15 residues. Germline-derived CDR1 and CDR2 are SGHVS and FNYEAQ. CDR3 in DNA: TGTGCCAGCAGTGAAGGGTTGTATGACACAGATACGCAGTATTTT. It is translated as CASSEGLYDTDTQYF. Full variable domain (remainder filled in from reference TRBV7-6 and TRBJ2-3): GAGVSQSPRYKVTKRGQDVALRCDPISGHVSLYWYRQALGQGPEFLTYFNYEAQQDKSGLPNDRFSAERPEGSISTLTIQRTEQRDSAMYRCASSEGLYDTDTQYFGPGTRLTVL.

The V call is TRBV6-1, the J call TRBJ2-1; TRBD2 is a possible D gene (6 bases). This CDR3 spans 15 amino acids. The V gene's germline CDR1 is MNHNS and CDR2 SASEGT. V lost 2 bases to trimming and J lost 3 bases, with 11 bases between them. CDR3 in DNA: TGTGCCAGCAGTGAACGGCGGGGTAACTACAATGAGCAGTTCTTC. Protein product: CASSERRGNYNEQFF.

This clonotype was found a few times. This rearrangement joins TRBV5-1 to TRBJ2-2, with D possibly TRBD1 on 6 matching bases. The V and J ends lost 3 bases and 4 bases respectively, with 13 bases between them. In germline, CDR1 is SGHRS, CDR2 YFSETQ. There are 15 residues in the CDR3. CDR3: CASSSNVQGTGELFF. CDR3 nucleotide sequence: TGCGCCAGCAGCTCGAATGTACAGGGCACCGGGGAGCTGTTTTTT.

The sample holds a few counts of this clonotype. V gene TRBV4-2 combines with J gene TRBJ2-1; 7 nucleotides line up with TRBD1. The length of the CDR3 is 15 residues. Germline loops: CDR1 LGHNA, CDR2 YNFKEQ. The V gene end was trimmed by 1 base and the J gene end by 2 bases; junction bases not matched to a gene: 2. The DNA of the CDR3 is TGTGCCAGCAGCCAAGGGGACAGAACCTACAATGAGCAGTTCTTC. Its translation is CASSQGDRTYNEQFF.

This clonotype came up a few times. CDR3 bases: TGTGCCAGCAGTTTAAGCAGTTATCAGCCCCAGCATTTT. Translation: CASSLSSYQPQHF. V and J are TRBV12-3 or TRBV12-4 and TRBJ1-5; D is ambiguous. V was cut by 2 bases and J by 5 bases, with 7 bases left in between. The CDR3 length is 13 residues.

This rearrangement joins TRBV12-3 or TRBV12-4 to TRBJ1-2, with D possibly TRBD1 on 5 matching bases. There are 14 residues in the CDR3. Trimming stripped 0 bases from V and 6 bases from J, with 11 bases between. The DNA for the CDR3 is TGTGCCAGCAGTTTAGCTTCAGGGTTGGATGGCTACACCTTC. It codes for CASSLASGLDGYTF.

This clonotype was found a few times. The rearrangement joins TRBV6-2 or TRBV6-3 to TRBJ1-1; D possibly corresponds to TRBD1 (6 bases). The CDR3 has 12 residues. CDR1 is MNHEY and CDR2 is SVGEGT in the germline V gene. V was pared by 5 bases and J by 6 bases, with 10 bases between. CDR3 loop: CASSTGLAEAFF. For the CDR3, the DNA is TGTGCCAGCAGTACAGGGTTGGCTGAAGCTTTCTTT.

This clonotype showed up many times. The chain is built from TRBV3-1 and TRBJ2-7; a weak D match, TRBD2 (5 bases). Germline V lookup: CDR1 LGHDT, CDR2 YNNKEL (reference sequence). Trimming took 1 base from V and 0 from J, leaving 7 bases between them. The CDR3 runs to 14 residues. The CDR3 sequence: CASSQAGSSYEQYF. The CDR3 DNA is TGTGCCAGCAGCCAAGCTGGGAGCTCCTACGAGCAGTACTTC.

This clonotype was seen a few times. The V and J genes are TRBV9 and TRBJ2-3, with 11 bases that match TRBD2. The CDR3 loop spans 15 amino acids. Germline-derived CDR1 and CDR2 are SGDLS and YYNGEE. The trim removed 2 bases at V and 5 bases at J, leaving 4 bases unmatched. The CDR3 region is CASSVSGRAEDTQYF. The CDR3 DNA reads as TGTGCCAGCAGCGTTAGCGGGAGGGCCGAAGATACGCAGTATTTT.

This clonotype has ten or more counts. The chain carries TRBV4-2 and TRBJ2-2; 13 nucleotides match TRBD2. Germline lookup yields CDR1 LGHNA and CDR2 YNFKEQ. V trimming: 4 bases; J trimming: 3 bases; junction bases outside the gene matches: 2. This CDR3 is 16 amino acids long. The CDR3 sequence: CASSPGLAGYTGELFF. Written as DNA, the CDR3 is TGTGCCAGCAGCCCGGGACTAGCGGGATACACCGGGGAGCTGTTTTTT.

The rearrangement joins TRBV29-1 to TRBJ2-1, with 15 positions matching TRBD2. The CDR3 is made up of 16 amino acids. In germline, CDR1 is SQVTM, CDR2 ANQGSEA. The V segment lost 3 bases and the J segment 10 bases; nucleotides outside the gene matches: 10. CDR3 sequence reads: CSVEAQGTSGRWEQFF. For the CDR3, the DNA is TGCAGCGTTGAGGCACAAGGGACTAGCGGGAGGTGGGAGCAGTTCTTC.

In this sample, this clonotype turned up a few times. The rearrangement uses TRBV5-1 and TRBJ1-2; D gene uncertain. Germline CDR1 and CDR2: SGHRS and YFSETQ. CDR3 size: 14 residues. Trimming removed 6 bases at V and 4 bases at J, with 16 bases between. The CDR3 DNA follows: TGCGCCAGCACGACTAATACGGGGATCTATGGCTACACCTTC. Its protein product is CASTTNTGIYGYTF.

This clonotype has more than one count but fewer than ten. V is TRBV6-2 or TRBV6-3 and J is TRBJ2-3, with no clear D. Germline V gene sequence: CDR1 MNHEY, CDR2 SVGEGT. This CDR3 region has 14 residues. V was clipped by 0 bases and J by 5 bases, with 9 bases between them. The CDR3 loop reads CASSYSRVRDTQYF. The CDR3 DNA follows: TGTGCCAGCAGTTACTCCCGTGTGAGAGATACGCAGTATTTT.

In its sample, this clonotype was seen a few times. The chain uses TRBV15 and TRBJ2-7; tentatively, D is TRBD1 (6 bases). V was cut by 10 bases and J by 2 bases, with 15 bases left in between. There are 13 residues in the CDR3. Per the germline V gene, CDR1 is LNHNV and CDR2 is YYDKDF (reference sequence). CDR3 region: CAISGTNTYEQYF. CDR3 bases: TGTGCCATTTCCGGGACAAATACCTACGAGCAGTACTTC.

This clonotype was seen many times. This chain joins TRBV6-5 and TRBJ1-4; 7 bases align to TRBD1. The junction had 8 bases not matched to a gene; V was cut back by 2 bases and J by 8 bases. This CDR3 has 15 residues. The germline V gene encodes CDR1 MNHEY and CDR2 SVGAGI. The CDR3 here is CASSYGGGSGEKLFF. The CDR3, as DNA: TGTGCCAGCAGTTACGGAGGGGGCAGCGGGGAAAAACTGTTTTTT.